This TCR beta chain was identified during a study of cytomegalovirus exposure and HLA in healthy donors. Sequencing was performed with immunoSEQ multiplex PCR; in TCRdb, only in-frame clones are kept and a portion is missing. The sample lists tens of thousands of clones, 80% to 95% occurring once. CDR1 MGHDK and CDR2 SYGVNS come from the germline V gene. V was clipped by 2 bases and J by 0 bases; unmatched bases: 6. The CDR3 is 16 amino acids. The TCR sequence derives from a woman between 18 and 29 years old in good health and CMV-seronegative. The J gene is TRBJ1-2, the V gene TRBV25-1; 7 bases fit TRBD1. Sample: PBMCs. The CDR3 nucleotides read TGTGCCAGCAGTGAACGGACAGGAGAAGCTAACTATGGCTACACCTTC. Translated: CASSERTGEANYGYTF.